Shown below are 9 T cell receptor beta chains from a single sample sequenced in a study of T cells in Graves' hyperthyroidism and ophthalmopathy. Template material for amplifying TCR beta CDR3 regions consisted of RNA transcripts. Primed by the HTBI set, a first-round RT-PCR was run on the TCR CDR3. TCRdb itself ran the multiplex PCR reads through MiXCR, one entry per CDR3 protein. The table shows roughly 360,000 distinct CDR3 sequences, with 13% occurring only once. Sequenced: blood. The receptors here all came from a man between 25 and 39 years old with Graves' hyperthyroidism that later progressed to Graves' ophthalmopathy.

This clonotype has ten or more counts. This sequence joins TRBV12-3 or TRBV12-4 and TRBJ2-3; 9 bases are shared with TRBD1. Trimming cost V 5 bases and J 3 bases; bases outside gene matches: 3. This CDR3 contains 14 residues. Here the CDR3 reads CASSMTGGTDTQYF. The CDR3, as DNA: TGTGCCAGCAGTATGACAGGGGGGACAGATACGCAGTATTTT.

In its sample, this clonotype was seen a few times. The chain links TRBV10-3 to TRBJ1-3; TRBD1 might be the D (5 bases). Germline V gives CDR1 ENHRY, CDR2 SYGVKD. The CDR3 totals 15 residues. V was cut by 4 bases and J by 4 bases, with 14 bases left in between. The CDR3 DNA reads TGTGCCATCAGTGGGGAACAGGTTTTCGGAAACACCATATATTTT. Its protein is CAISGEQVFGNTIYF.

In regard to this clonotype: This could be a read error, since a much larger clone is one nucleotide away. For the CDR3, the DNA is TGTGCCTGGAGTGTACGTCGGCAGGGAGCCTACGAGCAGTTCTTC. As protein: CAWSVRRQGAYEQFF. The chain joins TRBV30 to TRBJ2-7; TRBD1 or TRBD2 may be the D gene (5 bases each). Judging by the DNA end, TRBJ2-1 fits better; the J call may be wrong. The CDR3 has 15 residues. Germline CDR1 is GTSNPN and CDR2 is SVGIG (reference sequence).

In this sample, this clonotype turned up many times. The CDR3, as DNA: TGCGCCAGCCGGACTGGCGATGAGCAGTTCTTC. Residues: CASRTGDEQFF. The rearrangement joins TRBV5-1 to TRBJ2-1; TRBD2 might be the D (5 bases). CDR3 length: 11 amino acids. Germline CDR1 and CDR2: SGHRS and YFSETQ. V lost 7 bases, J lost 8 bases, and 10 bases lay in between.

This clonotype was recorded many times. The V and J genes are TRBV7-9 and TRBJ2-2; TRBD2 agrees at 7 bases. The CDR3 has 16 residues. Germline lookup yields CDR1 SEHNR and CDR2 FQNEAQ (reference sequence). The junction had 6 bases not matched to a gene; V was cut back by 5 bases and J by 0 bases. The CDR3 sequence: CASSGRAGANTGELFF. The DNA of the CDR3 is TGTGCCAGCAGCGGGCGGGCGGGGGCGAACACCGGGGAGCTGTTTTTT.

This clonotype showed up many times. J is TRBJ1-1 and V is TRBV6-1; D is undetermined. Germline lookup yields CDR1 MNHNS and CDR2 SASEGT. This CDR3 has 14 amino acids. V shed 3 bases and J shed 2 bases, with 10 bases lying between them. DNA of the CDR3: TGTGCCAGCAGTGATATTGGCAGTAACACTGAAGCTTTCTTT. As protein: CASSDIGSNTEAFF.

This clonotype was detected only a few times. The rearrangement links TRBV9 to TRBJ2-5, with 11 bases aligning to TRBD2. V lost 4 bases and J lost 3; bases outside the gene matches: 5. This CDR3 comprises 15 residues. CDR1 SGDLS and CDR2 YYNGEE come from the germline V gene. The DNA for the CDR3 is TGTGCCAGCAGCCCTCGACTAGCGGGGAAAGAGACCCAGTACTTC. This sequence encodes CASSPRLAGKETQYF.

This sequence joins TRBV12-3 or TRBV12-4 and TRBJ2-7; TRBD2 matches at 9 bases. The CDR3 spans 16 residues. V gave up 0 bases and J gave up 0 bases; unmatched junction bases: 3. CDR3 amino acids: CASSLASSGASYEQYF. In DNA, the CDR3 is TGTGCCAGCAGTTTAGCTTCTAGCGGGGCCTCCTACGAGCAGTACTTC.

The V and J genes are TRBV11-3 and TRBJ2-1; tentatively, D is TRBD1 (6 bases). The CDR3 spans 17 residues. Trimming took 2 bases from V and 5 from J, leaving 19 bases between them. Germline values: CDR1 SGHNT, CDR2 YENEEA. The DNA for the CDR3 is TGTGCCAGCAGCTTATCGAAGGGGCAGGGGCGCCACAATGAGCAGTTCTTC. Translating it yields CASSLSKGQGRHNEQFF.